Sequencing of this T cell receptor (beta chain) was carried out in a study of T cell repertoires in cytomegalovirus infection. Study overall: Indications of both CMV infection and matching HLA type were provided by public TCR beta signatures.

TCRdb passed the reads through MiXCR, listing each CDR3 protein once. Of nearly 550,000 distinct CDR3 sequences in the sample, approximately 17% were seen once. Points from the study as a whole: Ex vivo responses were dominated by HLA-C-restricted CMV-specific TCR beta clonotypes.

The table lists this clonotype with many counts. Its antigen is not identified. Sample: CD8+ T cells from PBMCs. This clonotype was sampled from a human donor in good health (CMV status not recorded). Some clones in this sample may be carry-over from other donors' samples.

The CDR3 DNA sequence: TGTGCCAGCAGCTTAGCCGGGACGGAGTCCTACGAGCAGTACTTC. Protein: CASSLAGTESYEQYF. The rearrangement links TRBV11-1 to TRBJ2-7; the D gene could be TRBD1 or TRBD2 (5 bases each). CDR3 length: 15 amino acids. Looked up from germline, CDR1 is SGHAT and CDR2 is FQDESV (reference sequence). V dropped 0 bases and J dropped 1 base, with 10 bases sitting between them.